What follows is one TCR beta chain and its context. Its antigen has not been determined. No base qualities exist here, and no much larger clone lies one base off it. The data are from a study of shared clonotypes between healthy human individuals (dated by TCRdb to 2018 to 2021). About the investigation overall: Two women and three men aged 18 to 49 years were included in the cohort. Libraries were prepared and TCR repertoires were sequenced by different laboratories using diverse techniques, in order to increase sequencing depth and limit assay-specific biases. Each donor's leukapheresis produced roughly between about 0.8 and 10 billion PBMCs. The study deeply sequenced blood TCR repertoires of several healthy adults to estimate repertoire size and the extent of clonotype sharing between individuals. For each donor, CD4 naive and CD4 memory were each given three plates, CD8 naive was given two plates, and CD8 memory was given one plate. Points the paper makes about the study in general: Compared with non-shared clonotypes, the clonotypes found in all four sorted-subset donors had higher generation probabilities. Even with the large sequencing depth, rarefaction of the sorted-subset datasets indicated that sequencing was incomplete. Pairwise subsampling indicated that sequencing depth was expected to affect the degree of clonotype sharing among donors. Larger estimated clonotype richness was generally found for naive subsets than for memory subsets. Sampling was restricted to blood, and TCR repertoires in tissue are likely to differ from TCR repertoires in blood. Sharing across a few donors was observed for around 4.8% of naive CD4, around 3.5% of naive CD8, about 2.5% of memory CD4, and about 0.4% of memory CD8 clonotypes. Because the study included a small number of donors, the genetic and exposure-history diversity represented was limited.

Using the deep immunoSEQ assay, multiplex PCR amplified TCR CDR3 regions from genomic DNA. Extracted genomic DNA from each cell subset was spread evenly across all wells of several immunoSEQ 96-well plates, with each plate serving as a replicate. For sorted subsets, around 0.2 ug genomic DNA, equal to 25,000 to 35,000 T cell genomes, was loaded into each replicate PCR. Purified libraries were measured with a Qubit 3.0 fluorometer, size-checked on a Bioanalyzer 2100, and measured again with the KAPA Library Quantification kit. Every immunoSEQ 96-well plate was sequenced on a dedicated single-read 150-cycle Illumina NextSeq 550 flow cell. For the original study's pipeline: Because only junctional sequences without quality scores were contained in the immunoSEQ output, filtering matching that applied to full-length reads could not be performed. Sequences were annotated with PyIR, a Python wrapper for IgBLAST v1.9, using IMGT germline references to assign V/J genes and CDR3. Reads with weak V/J assignments (E-value above 1e-6), missing CDR3, stop codons, out-of-frame junctions, or ambiguous translated residues were removed. V3J clonotypes were defined by identical inferred V gene, J gene, and CDR3 amino acid sequence. The percentage overlap between two repertoires was calculated by dividing the number of shared unique clonotypes by the size of the smaller repertoire. Three approaches were used to assess repertoire richness: RTK rarefaction, the Chao1 estimator, and Recon v2.1 estimates of unobserved clonotypes. OLGA was used to compute generation probabilities for all TCRbeta clonotypes that the gDNA method yielded from four donors. Held by TCRdb, this immuneACCESS table contains in-frame sequences only and omits some clones. Under half of the omission traces to an unresolved V gene where checked; the cause of the rest is unknown. V and J calls and clone size are those listed in that table; D and trimming were worked out from the DNA. For this sample there are 1.5 million to 2.5 million clones; roughly 94% appear just once. The top ten clones comprise roughly 1% of the sample.

CD8 naive samples were obtained by positive selection for CCR7 among CD45RO-negative cells, yielding a CD45RA+CCR7+ population from which TemRA cells were excluded. The donors were healthy, HIV-negative adults with no recently reported acute infections or vaccinations. All donors were Caucasian adults living in Nashville, Tennessee, USA. After blood collection by leukapheresis, PBMCs were isolated using Ficoll-Histopaque density gradient centrifugation and then cryopreserved in the vapor phase of liquid nitrogen. Purity and quantity of every magnetically sorted T cell population were checked by analytical flow cytometry. Genomic DNA was isolated from every sorted fraction and measured by UV absorbance on a Nanodrop 2000c. V is clipped by 4 bases and J by 4 bases, and the sequence between their germline boundaries is 11 bases long. From cysteine to phenylalanine, the CDR3 is 13 amino acids long. Only the CDR3 region is kept as DNA, spanning 39 bases read in frame from base 1. CDR1 and CDR2 (SQVTM, ANQGSEA) derive from the germline V gene.

The sequenced sample was naive CD8+ T cells sorted from blood. Taken with the paper, the label for cell subset or site translates to: CD45RA+CCR7+. The chain uses TRBV29-1 and TRBJ2-1, with TRBD1 as a weak D call on 5 bases. This TCR derives from a man younger than 30 in good health. In nucleotides, the sequence is TGCAGCGTTGCCAGGGATTATTACAATGAGCAGTTCTTC. Protein translation: CSVARDYYNEQFF.